One and the same sample provided the 10 T cell receptor beta chains below, sequenced in a study of blood T cells in healthy people across ages (dated by TCRdb to the mid-2010s). The library was generated by 5' RACE. The instrument given in TCRdb is Illumina HiSeq 2500. The second PCR ran for roughly 7 to 12 cycles and used a J-beta primer mix along with a sample-barcoded 5' primer. TCRdb passed the public sequencing reads through fastp at Q25 and MiXCR, retaining productive beta sequences. When rows share a CDR3 protein, they turn into one entry using the most common DNA and genes. For this sample the table gives approximately 800,000 distinct CDR3 sequences, of which roughly 64% were detected only once. The ten top clones hold around 22% of the sample. Sequencing used blood. Source of these receptors: a man aged 25-45 years in good health.

A few counts support this clonotype. V gene TRBV5-1 combines with J gene TRBJ2-7; perhaps TRBD1 as D (6 bases). From germline, CDR1 is SGHRS and CDR2 YFSETQ. The CDR3 is made up of 15 amino acids. Between the trimmed V and J ends, which lost 3 bases and 0 bases, there was a span of 13 bases. The CDR3 sequence is CASSSGATSSYEQYF. As DNA, the CDR3 is TGCGCCAGCAGCTCAGGGGCTACAAGCTCCTACGAGCAGTACTTC. The full variable domain, in which reference TRBV5-1 and TRBJ2-7 provide the parts outside the CDR3, is KAGVTQTPRYLIKTRGQQVTLSCSPISGHRSVSWYQQTPGQGLQFLFEYFSETQRNKGNFPGRFSGRQFSNSRSEMNVSTLELGDSALYLCASSSGATSSYEQYFGPGTRLTVT.

In this sample, this clonotype turned up a few times. V usage is TRBV28 and J usage is TRBJ2-3; no definite D call. V shed 5 bases and J shed 5 bases, with 11 bases lying between them. In germline, CDR1 is MDHEN, CDR2 SYDVKM. CDR3 size: 13 residues. The CDR3 sequence: CASSPGGLDTQYF. The CDR3 DNA follows: TGTGCCAGCAGTCCAGGTGGGCTAGATACGCAGTATTTT.

The chain carries TRBV3-1 and TRBJ2-7; the match to TRBD2 covers 11 bases. CDR1 LGHDT and CDR2 YNNKEL come from the germline V gene (reference sequence). The CDR3 is made up of 15 amino acids. The junction had 5 bases not matched to a gene; V was cut back by 3 bases and J by 4 bases. CDR3 bases: TGTGCCAGCAGCCACACTAGCGGGAGTTCGTACGAGCAGTACTTC. Translated: CASSHTSGSSYEQYF.

This clonotype was seen a handful of times. The CDR3 bases are TGTGCCAGCAACAACTCGGTCTCCTACAATGAGCAGTTCTTC. The encoded protein is CASNNSVSYNEQFF. The J gene is TRBJ2-1, the V gene TRBV7-7, with D hard to call. With 7 bases removed from V and 0 bases from J, the gap between germline ends came to 10 bases. The CDR3 totals 14 residues. The V gene's germline CDR1 is SSHAT and CDR2 FNYEAQ (reference sequence).

The chain couples TRBV20-1 to TRBJ2-4; the D gene is possibly TRBD2 (6 bases). The assigned J gene may be wrong: the sequence end matches TRBJ2-7 better. Germline V gene lookup returns CDR1 DFQATT and CDR2 SNEGSKA (reference sequence). This CDR3 is 14 amino acids long. DNA for the CDR3: TGCAGTGCTAGTCTTGTGGGGGGTTCCTACGAGCAGTACTTC. Translated, it gives CSASLVGGSYEQYF.

J is TRBJ1-6 and V is TRBV20-1; D is unresolved. Germline lookup yields CDR1 DFQATT and CDR2 SNEGSKA (reference sequence). Trimming removed 5 bases at V and 10 bases at J, with 12 bases between. The CDR3 runs 12 residues. For the CDR3, the DNA is TGCAGTGCTGAGAATGTGGGGTCACCCCTCCACTTT. Translation gives CSAENVGSPLHF.

This clonotype was recorded a few times. V usage is TRBV4-1 and J usage is TRBJ2-1, with 9 nucleotides matching TRBD1. Trimming took 6 bases from V and 6 from J; bases not matched to a gene: 9. The CDR3 runs 15 residues. CDR1 is MGHRA, CDR2 YSYEKL, per germline. CDR3 in amino acids: CASSREGQGGNEQFF. The DNA of the CDR3 is TGCGCCAGCAGTAGGGAGGGACAGGGTGGCAATGAGCAGTTCTTC.

The chain joins TRBV4-3 to TRBJ2-6; 9 bases fit TRBD1. The CDR3 sequence is 18 residues long. Germline V lookup: CDR1 LGHNA, CDR2 YSLEER. The trim removed 0 bases at V and 2 bases at J, leaving 5 bases unmatched. CDR3 protein: CASSQDPRQGAGANVLTF. The CDR3, as DNA: TGCGCCAGCAGCCAAGATCCCAGACAGGGGGCTGGGGCCAACGTCCTGACTTTC.

This clonotype was counted between two and nine times. The chain combines TRBV10-2 with TRBJ1-2; D ambiguous. The CDR3 loop spans 14 amino acids. Trimming removed 3 bases from V and 0 bases from J, with 8 bases in between. Germline values: CDR1 WSHSY, CDR2 SAAADI. The CDR3, as DNA: TGCGCCAGCAGTGATAAGTTAGCTAACTATGGCTACACCTTC. Its translation is CASSDKLANYGYTF.

CDR3 in DNA: TGTGCCAGCAGCTTAGGTCGCGGCGGGAGTCTTCGGGATACGCAGTATTTT. The encoded protein is CASSLGRGGSLRDTQYF. The V gene is TRBV7-2, the J gene TRBJ2-3; TRBD2 matches 7 bases. The CDR3 has 17 amino acids. Germline CDR1 is SGHTA and CDR2 is FQGNSA. Trimming cost V 1 base and J 6 bases; bases outside gene matches: 13. Based on the CDR3 plus reference TRBV7-2 and TRBJ2-3, the full variable domain is GAGVSQSPSNKVTEKGKDVELRCDPISGHTALYWYRQSLGQGLEFLIYFQGNSAPDKSGLPSDRFSAERTGGSVSTLTIQRTQQEDSAVYLCASSLGRGGSLRDTQYFGPGTRLTVL.